These 5 T cell receptor beta chains share one sample of origin, sequenced in a study of shared clonotypes between healthy human individuals. Assay used: immunoSEQ multiplex PCR; TCRdb lists only in-frame clones, some missing. Here the sample spans roughly 1,000,000 clones, 75% to 85% being singletons. The source material was memory CD4+ T cells from PBMCs. Subset noted: CD45RA-negative fraction. The origin of the receptors is a man between 18 and 35 years old in good health. Some clones in this sample may be carry-over from other donors' samples.

V usage is TRBV28 and J usage is TRBJ2-5, with a possible D match to TRBD1 (7 bases). This CDR3 contains 17 residues. V lost 6 bases to trimming and J lost 5 bases, with 25 bases between them. Germline V gives CDR1 MDHEN, CDR2 SYDVKM. The CDR3 region is CASRPSGGKPASETQYF. DNA of the CDR3: TGTGCCAGCAGGCCCTCAGGGGGGAAACCCGCTTCGGAGACCCAGTACTTC.

Regarding this clone: A much larger clone differs from this one at a single base, so this may be a read error. The gene calls are TRBV9 and TRBJ1-4; D is ambiguous. Germline assignment: CDR1 SGDLS and CDR2 YYNGEE. The CDR3 runs 14 residues. V lost 0 bases, J lost 5 bases, and 8 bases lay in between. CDR3 sequence: CASSVGTRNEKLFF. CDR3 sequence (DNA): TGTGCCAGCAGCGTAGGTACGAGAAATGAAAAACTGTTTTTT.

The chain combines TRBV28 with TRBJ1-4, with 7 nucleotides matching TRBD1. Germline V gene sequence: CDR1 MDHEN, CDR2 SYDVKM. V gave up 5 bases and J gave up 4 bases; unmatched junction bases: 4. The CDR3 contains 14 residues. CDR3 loop: CASSLTGNNEKLFF. The CDR3 DNA reads TGTGCCAGCAGTCTGACAGGGAATAATGAAAAACTGTTTTTT.

The V call is TRBV2, the J call TRBJ2-5; 10 bases match TRBD1. The CDR3 is made up of 14 amino acids. The J segment lost 5 bases and the V segment lost 4 bases, leaving 4 bases of the junction unmatched. CDR1 and CDR2 (germline): SNHLY, FYNNEI. CDR3 DNA sequence: TGTGCCAGCAGTGCGGGACAGGGGAGTGAGACCCAGTACTTC. As protein: CASSAGQGSETQYF.

V and J are TRBV5-1 and TRBJ1-2; D not certain. The germline V gene encodes CDR1 SGHRS and CDR2 YFSETQ. The CDR3 sequence is 12 residues long. Trimming shortened V by 5 bases and J by 4 bases, and 9 bases separated the two germline ends. CDR3 DNA sequence: TGCGCCAGCAGTCGTGCACCCTATGGCTACACCTTC. Translation: CASSRAPYGYTF.